This is a list of T cell receptor beta chains from one sample in a study of beta chain features in type 1 diabetes. TCRdb keeps only in-frame clones here, not all; method: immunoSEQ multiplex PCR. The table has around 280,000 clones, over 12% seen once. Source material: naive CD4+ T cells from blood. Receptors were obtained from a man between 18 and 35 years old with type 1 diabetes. Each CDR3 is given with its conserved first and last residue.

v_gene	len	j_gene	CDR3aa
TRBV4-1	17	TRBJ1-5	CASSQDSSSGPDQPQHF
TRBV30	13	TRBJ1-1	CAWEDRKNTEAFF
TRBV6-5	14	TRBJ1-1	CASSYRGGNTEAFF
TRBV6-5	11	TRBJ2-1	CASSYRSKQFF
TRBV5-1	17	TRBJ2-1	CASSLRTAFRPYNEQFF
TRBV5-6	15	TRBJ2-7	CASSRREVRNHEQYF
TRBV29-1	14	TRBJ2-3	CSVGPSGSTDTQYF
TRBV6-5	15	TRBJ2-6	CASRVTESGANVLTF
TRBV27	13	TRBJ1-2	CASSLIGGDGYTF
TRBV5-4	12	TRBJ2-7	CASSVAGIEQYF
TRBV28	14	TRBJ1-2	CASSLVGGGTGYTF
TRBV19	13	TRBJ2-5	CASSMDRQETQYF
TRBV15	15	TRBJ1-1	CATSRDPGGWTEAFF
TRBV30	12	TRBJ1-5	CAWSVGDQPQHF
TRBV27	15	TRBJ2-1	CASSIGLRRDYEQFF
TRBV5-1	17	TRBJ2-3	CASSLEVGRVRTDTQYF
TRBV4-3	16	TRBJ1-2	CASSQDSRTGNYGYTF
TRBV5-1	13	TRBJ2-7	CASSLAPDYEQYF
TRBV2	14	TRBJ1-1	CASLIVTGSTEAFF
TRBV6-5	13	TRBJ2-5	CASSRQQQETQYF
TRBV6-1	13	TRBJ2-5	CASIGQGKETQYF
TRBV5-1	13	TRBJ2-7	CASSLYGVREQYF
TRBV5-4	16	TRBJ2-7	CASSLATSGRYGEQYF
TRBV5-5	15	TRBJ1-1	CASSSDRTQYPEAFF
TRBV18	15	TRBJ2-1	CASSPRTGSNNEQFF
TRBV6-1	13	TRBJ2-5	CASRDRGQETQYF
TRBV18	14	TRBJ1-1	CASSPYRDDTEAFF
TRBV7-9	15	TRBJ2-5	CASSQSGGLKSTQYF
TRBV27	18	TRBJ2-2	CASSRNILGTKGTGELFF
TRBV4-3	17	TRBJ1-6	CASSQGVSRTTNSPLHF
TRBV2	12	TRBJ2-1	CASSDSWGPTFF
TRBV9	15	TRBJ2-1	CASSMGQGPMGEQFF
TRBV9	16	TRBJ2-3	CASSVEGVAGTDTQYF
TRBV23-1	14	TRBJ1-4	CASSPGQNNEKLFF
TRBV12-5	14	TRBJ2-1	CASGLAGGLGEQFF
TRBV30	14	TRBJ2-1	CAWSWGQEYNEQFF
TRBV9	15	TRBJ2-2	CASSVATTRTGELFF